This entry lists 26 T cell receptor beta chains sequenced from one sample in a study of Graves' ophthalmopathy and Graves' hyperthyroidism. The sequenced template was RNA, covering the TCR beta CDR3 region. HTBI primers primed a first-round RT-PCR, and a second-round multiplex PCR followed. TCRdb recomputed calls from the multiplex PCR reads with MiXCR, one row per CDR3 protein. This sample has about 740,000 distinct CDR3 sequences, with 35% to 50% found just once. The material sequenced was peripheral blood. The receptors here all came from an adult man with Graves' ophthalmopathy.

Ten or more counts support this clonotype. The V and J genes are TRBV2 and TRBJ1-5; TRBD1 might be the D (6 bases). CDR3 length: 16 residues. The germline V gene encodes CDR1 SNHLY and CDR2 FYNNEI. V lost 4 bases and J 3 bases, leaving 16 bases between the germline ends. CDR3 sequence (DNA): TGTGCCAGCAGTGGAGGACGGACAGTACTCAATCAGCCCCAGCATTTT. Encoded protein: CASSGGRTVLNQPQHF.

The V call is TRBV20-1, the J call TRBJ2-2; D gene unclear. The CDR3 runs to 16 residues. Trimming shortened V by 1 base and J by 8 bases, and 20 bases separated the two germline ends. Germline V lookup: CDR1 DFQATT, CDR2 SNEGSKA (reference sequence). The CDR3 loop reads CSARATDARVRGELFF. The CDR3 DNA reads TGCAGTGCTAGAGCCACCGACGCCCGGGTTAGGGGGGAGCTGTTTTTT.

This clonotype was counted at least ten times. The chain is built from TRBV10-3 and TRBJ2-6; TRBD2 is a possible D gene (5 bases). Per the germline V gene, CDR1 is ENHRY and CDR2 is SYGVKD. V was pared by 10 bases and J by 4 bases, with 14 bases between. This CDR3 has 14 residues. DNA for the CDR3: TGTGCCAGCGGGCCCTCGGGCGGGGCCAACGTCCTGACTTTC. As protein: CASGPSGGANVLTF.

The chain couples TRBV20-1 to TRBJ2-7, with D perhaps given as TRBD1 or TRBD2 (6 bases each). The CDR3 runs to 16 residues. Trimming took off 2 bases at V and 3 bases at J, with 20 bases between the two ends. Looked up from germline, CDR1 is DFQATT and CDR2 is SNEGSKA (reference sequence). This chain's CDR3 is CSARNLLEGEFYEQYF. The CDR3 DNA sequence: TGCAGTGCTAGAAACCTACTGGAGGGGGAATTCTACGAGCAGTACTTC.

The rearrangement links TRBV7-9 to TRBJ1-2; D remains unclear. Germline V CDR1 and CDR2: SEHNR, FQNEAQ (reference sequence). V was pared by 6 bases and J by 7 bases, with 12 bases between. There are 12 residues in the CDR3. The CDR3 region has the DNA TGTGCCAGCAGTTTTAGTATATCTGGCTACACCTTC. Translation: CASSFSISGYTF.

The chain has TRBV15 and TRBJ2-5, with a possible D match to TRBD1 (6 bases). The germline CDR1 and CDR2 sequences are LNHNV and YYDKDF (reference sequence). This CDR3 has 15 amino acids. V lost 10 bases and J lost 2, with 20 bases in between. The CDR3 protein is CASNPSGDGQETQYF. CDR3 DNA sequence: TGTGCCAGCAACCCCTCAGGGGATGGGCAAGAGACCCAGTACTTC.

The table lists this clonotype with many counts. The rearrangement links TRBV24-1 to TRBJ2-2; 11 bases are shared with TRBD1. The CDR3 length is 15 residues. The V gene's germline CDR1 is KGHDR and CDR2 SFDVKD. The junction had 5 bases not matched to a gene; V was cut back by 3 bases and J by 9 bases. CDR3 bases: TGTGCCACCAGTGATCGCGGACAGGGGGCTAGGGAGCTGTTTTTT. This codes for CATSDRGQGARELFF.

This clonotype was detected ten times or more. The chain is built from TRBV4-2 and TRBJ2-5; 10 bases match TRBD2. Germline V CDR1 and CDR2: LGHNA, YNFKEQ. The CDR3 covers 16 residues. J lost 4 bases, V lost 2 bases, and 7 bases had no gene match. This chain's CDR3 is CASSQTSGGASETQYF. For the CDR3, the DNA is TGTGCCAGCAGCCAAACCAGCGGGGGGGCCTCAGAGACCCAGTACTTC.

This clonotype was recorded many times. The chain carries TRBV11-2 and TRBJ2-5; D perhaps matches TRBD2 (7 bases). The V gene's germline CDR1 is SGHAT and CDR2 FQNNGV. This CDR3 has 16 residues. The germline V and J ends were trimmed by 6 bases and 5 bases, with 22 bases remaining between them. Written as DNA, the CDR3 is TGTGCCAGCAGTCACGCCTATTCGGGGGGCGCCGAGACCCAGTACTTC. Amino acids: CASSHAYSGGAETQYF. Using reference TRBV11-2 and TRBJ2-5 for the parts outside the CDR3, the full variable domain is EAGVAQSPRYKIIEKRQSVAFWCNPISGHATLYWYQQILGQGPKLLIQFQNNGVVDDSQLPKDRFSAERLKGVDSTLKIQPAKLEDSAVYLCASSHAYSGGAETQYFGPGTRLLVL.

This clonotype was seen many times. The chain has TRBV7-2 and TRBJ1-4, with 9 bases that match TRBD1. V lost 5 bases and J lost 7; bases outside the gene matches: 8. The CDR3 is 15 residues long. Germline CDR1 SGHTA, CDR2 FQGNSA. The CDR3 DNA follows: TGTGCCAGCAGCGGGTCTGGGACAGGGTTTGAAAAACTGTTTTTT. Translation: CASSGSGTGFEKLFF.

The gene calls are TRBV6-6 and TRBJ2-5; D remains unclear. V was cut by 2 bases and J by 7 bases, with 17 bases left in between. This CDR3 is 15 amino acids long. CDR1 and CDR2 (germline): MNHNY, SVGAGI (reference sequence). The CDR3 coding sequence is TGTGCCAGCAGTTACGATGCTCGGGCTCGAGGGACCCAGTACTTC. This encodes CASSYDARARGTQYF.

This chain joins TRBV4-2 and TRBJ2-7; possibly TRBD1 for D (6 bases). Germline V gene lookup returns CDR1 LGHNA and CDR2 YNFKEQ. The CDR3 extends over 14 amino acids. Trimming stripped 2 bases from V and 4 bases from J, with 12 bases between. The CDR3 DNA reads as TGTGCCAGCAGCCAACAAGATCAGGGGTACGAGCAGTACTTC. This gives the protein CASSQQDQGYEQYF.

This clonotype turned up a few times. The chain combines TRBV19 with TRBJ2-7; 7 nucleotides match TRBD1. Per the germline V gene, CDR1 is LNHDA and CDR2 is SQIVND (reference sequence). Trimming at V came to 5 bases and at J to 4 bases, leaving 11 bases not matched to a gene. The CDR3 totals 15 residues. CDR3: CASSYRDSTPYEQYF. The DNA for the CDR3 is TGTGCCAGTAGTTACCGGGACAGTACCCCATACGAGCAGTACTTC.

The chain couples TRBV10-1 to TRBJ1-1; 12 bases map to TRBD1. Germline V gives CDR1 WNHNN, CDR2 SYGVQD (reference sequence). The J segment lost 1 base and the V segment lost 7 bases, leaving 13 bases of the junction unmatched. The CDR3 loop spans 18 amino acids. The CDR3 sequence is CASNAKSRDRGRNTEAFF. The CDR3 DNA follows: TGCGCCAGCAACGCAAAAAGCCGGGACAGGGGGCGGAACACTGAAGCTTTCTTT.

This clonotype was seen a few times. The V gene is TRBV9, the J gene TRBJ2-2; either TRBD1 or TRBD2 may supply D (7 bases each). With 7 bases removed from V and 6 bases from J, the gap between germline ends came to 16 bases. Germline V gives CDR1 SGDLS, CDR2 YYNGEE. This CDR3 has 14 amino acids. As DNA, the CDR3 is TGTGCCAGCTCCAGGGAGGGGGCGCCCGGGGAGCTGTTTTTT. This codes for CASSREGAPGELFF.

The chain combines TRBV10-3 with TRBJ1-2, with 10 positions matching TRBD1. With V trimmed by 6 bases and J by 4 bases, 17 bases remained unmatched. Germline V gene lookup returns CDR1 ENHRY and CDR2 SYGVKD. The CDR3 length is 18 residues. As DNA, the CDR3 is TGTGCCATCAGCGACGGGACAGGGGACCGTACCAAATTCTATGGCTACACCTTC. Translated, it gives CAISDGTGDRTKFYGYTF.

Many counts were recorded for this clonotype. This chain uses TRBV29-1 with TRBJ2-7; 7 bases align to TRBD1. In germline, CDR1 is SQVTM, CDR2 ANQGSEA. This CDR3 spans 12 amino acids. With V trimmed by 7 bases and J by 3 bases, 6 bases remained unmatched. CDR3: CSAKWDSYEQYF. In DNA form, the CDR3 reads TGCAGCGCTAAATGGGACAGCTACGAGCAGTACTTC.

This clonotype has at least ten counts. The V gene is TRBV11-2, the J gene TRBJ1-6; tentative D call: TRBD1 (5 bases). V shed 4 bases and J shed 7 bases, with 11 bases lying between them. The CDR3 sequence is 14 residues long. Germline assignment: CDR1 SGHAT and CDR2 FQNNGV. In DNA, the CDR3 is TGTGCCAGCAGCTCGACAGTTAGGAATTCACCCCTCCACTTT. Translating gives CASSSTVRNSPLHF.

The CDR3 DNA sequence: TGTGCCAGTCTGGGGGAGAGGGGGACCCAGTACTTC. It translates to CASLGERGTQYF. J is TRBJ2-5 and V is TRBV7-9, with D perhaps being TRBD1 or TRBD2 (5 bases each). V lost 9 bases to trimming and J lost 7 bases, with 15 bases between them. There are 12 residues in the CDR3. Germline V gene sequence: CDR1 SEHNR, CDR2 FQNEAQ (reference sequence).

V usage is TRBV20-1 and J usage is TRBJ2-7, with D uncertain. In germline, CDR1 is DFQATT, CDR2 SNEGSKA (reference sequence). CDR3 size: 15 residues. Trimming took 3 bases from V and 5 from J, leaving 20 bases between them. CDR3 DNA: TGCAGTGCTAGCGAAACTTGGGCCGCCCCCCACGAGCAGTACTTC. It specifies CSASETWAAPHEQYF.

The chain carries TRBV9 and TRBJ2-7, with D perhaps matching TRBD1 or TRBD2 (6 bases each). CDR1 is SGDLS, CDR2 YYNGEE, per germline. CDR3 length: 16 residues. V was shortened by 3 bases and J by 7 bases, with 23 bases between the two germline ends. DNA of the CDR3: TGTGCCAGCAGCGCGGAGGGGGGCGGCCCGGCTGGGGAGCAGTACTTC. Its translation: CASSAEGGGPAGEQYF.

The V call is TRBV20-1, the J call TRBJ2-7; 9 nucleotides align to TRBD1. Per the germline V gene, CDR1 is DFQATT and CDR2 is SNEGSKA (reference sequence). V lost 6 bases, J lost 6 bases, and 12 bases stayed unmatched. The CDR3 has 14 amino acids. In nucleotides, the CDR3 is TGCAGTGCGGACGGGACAGGGATAGACGGCGAGCAGTACTTC. This sequence encodes CSADGTGIDGEQYF.

The chain combines TRBV11-2 with TRBJ2-7; tentative D call: TRBD2 (6 bases). This CDR3 contains 16 residues. The germline V gene encodes CDR1 SGHAT and CDR2 FQNNGV. Trimming left V 3 bases short and J 7 bases short, with 22 bases between. DNA of the CDR3: TGTGCCAGCAGCTTGCGGACTACCGCTAAGGGAGAAGAGCAGTACTTC. This gives the protein CASSLRTTAKGEEQYF.

This chain connects TRBV6-6 to TRBJ1-1; TRBD1 is a possible D gene (6 bases). This CDR3 contains 14 residues. Germline CDR1 and CDR2: MNHNY and SVGAGI (reference sequence). V was shortened by 6 bases and J by 0 bases, with 11 bases between the two germline ends. The DNA of the CDR3 is TGTGCCAGCAGAGAGGGGACACTGAACACTGAAGCTTTCTTT. Residues: CASREGTLNTEAFF.

This clonotype has a single count. The V and J genes are TRBV7-9 and TRBJ2-5; 7 bases agree with TRBD1. Germline CDR1 reads SEHNR; CDR2 reads FQNEAQ (reference sequence). The V gene end was trimmed by 8 bases and the J gene end by 5 bases; junction bases not matched to a gene: 11. The CDR3 sequence is 14 residues long. The CDR3 is CASSRSQGEETQYF. The CDR3 DNA follows: TGTGCCAGCTCCCGAAGCCAGGGGGAGGAGACCCAGTACTTC.

A remark on this clonotype: Likely a read error: the CDR3 ends without its conserved phenylalanine or tryptophan. This chain links TRBV19 with TRBJ1-1, with TRBD1 matching 9 bases. This CDR3 is 14 amino acids long. Germline lookup yields CDR1 LNHDA and CDR2 SQIVND (reference sequence). With V trimmed by 7 bases and J by 3 bases, 6 bases remained unmatched. CDR3 sequence: CASTRTGEYTEAFL. CDR3 sequence (DNA): TGTGCCAGTACCAGGACAGGGGAATACACTGAAGCTTTCCTT.